The entry that follows covers one TCR beta chain sequence. Its antigen remains unidentified. The source of the sample is a study of cytomegalovirus exposure and HLA in healthy donors. Overall study results and limits: It was reported that the classifier diagnosed cytomegalovirus status with high specificity and sensitivity in both the original and validation cohorts. It was found in a later analysis that first-cohort TCR clusters tended to co-occur in the 130 or so validation repertoires. Among TCR beta chains, those listed as cytomegalovirus-associated numbered around 180.

TCRdb's table, derived via immunoSEQ multiplex PCR, lists solely in-frame clones and lacks some. The table lists around 74,000 clones, just under 85% of them singletons, with 3% in the top ten. Sequencing was performed on PBMCs. This TCR was sampled from a man aged 25-40 years in good health and CMV-seronegative.

CDR3 in DNA: TGTGCCAGCAAAGGGGTATTCGAGCAGTACTTC. Protein sequence: CASKGVFEQYF. This chain joins TRBV5-5 and TRBJ2-7, with a tentative D call TRBD1 (5 bases). This CDR3 is 11 amino acids long. The V end lost 6 bases, the J end lost 6 bases, and 10 bases lay between the germline ends. CDR1 is SGHKS, CDR2 YYEKEE, per germline (reference sequence).